This T cell receptor beta chain was sequenced during a study of cytomegalovirus exposure and HLA in healthy donors. For the study at large: For the approximately 420 genotyped donors, 80% to 90% fell within the Caucasian-associated ancestry cluster. Study-wide results and limits: Under in vitro conditions, three CMV-associated chains were confirmed as specific for CMV antigens. The productive fraction for most TCR beta V segments was about 87% or about 30% in an earlier analysis.

As concerns this clone: The antigen is unknown.

Though probably carrying unrecorded immune exposures, donors were nominally healthy at sampling. 13 Jbeta primers and 60 Vbeta primers were used for the PCR. TCRdb's table, derived via immunoSEQ multiplex PCR, lists solely in-frame clones and lacks some. Among 65,000 to 85,000 clones listed, approximately 84% were seen once. The TCR originated in a woman aged 45-65 years in good health and CMV-seronegative. Sequenced sample: PBMCs.

The CDR3 sequence: CASSLFRSRDEQYF. The CDR3 bases are TGTGCCAGCAGCTTGTTTCGCTCGAGGGACGAGCAGTACTTC. The gene calls are TRBV5-4 and TRBJ2-7; D may be TRBD2 (5 bases). Germline V lookup: CDR1 SGHNT, CDR2 YYREEE (reference sequence). V lost 1 base and J 5 bases, leaving 13 bases between the germline ends. The CDR3 totals 14 residues.